Only a few counts were recorded for the clone carrying this TCR beta chain. Generated by immunoSEQ multiplex PCR, the TCRdb table keeps only in-frame clones and is missing some. The top ten clones hold 12% of a sample with tens of thousands of clones, approximately 85% of them seen once. The entry originates in a study of blood T cell repertoires in COVID-19. The germline CDR1 and CDR2 sequences are MDHEN and SYDVKM. CDR3 size: 16 residues. V was pared by 4 bases and J by 1 base, with 3 bases of the junction left unmatched. This chain uses TRBV28 with TRBJ2-7; TRBD2 matches at 14 bases. The sequenced sample consisted of peripheral blood. This clonotype was sampled from a human donor in a cohort sampled during active COVID-19. CDR3 bases: TGTGCCAGCAGTTGGACTAGCGGGAGGTTGTCCTACGAGCAGTACTTC. It is translated as CASSWTSGRLSYEQYF.